This entry lists 3 T cell receptor beta chains sequenced from one sample in a study of OX40 agonist ivuxolimab in advanced cancers. Sequencing used immunoSEQ multiplex PCR; TCRdb keeps in-frame clones, though not all of them. The sample lists 90,000 or so clones, 75% to 95% seen once, with 2% to 3% in the top ten. The input for sequencing was CD4+ or CD8+ T cells sorted from blood, taken in a trial of the OX40 agonist ivuxolimab. The receptors originated from an adult with an advanced solid tumor such as melanoma, head and neck, liver or kidney cancer.

This clone was recorded a few times. The J gene is TRBJ1-2, the V gene TRBV9; 9 bases are shared with TRBD1. Germline CDR1 reads SGDLS; CDR2 reads YYNGEE. There are 13 residues in the CDR3. V trimming: 3 bases; J trimming: 4 bases; junction bases outside the gene matches: 1. CDR3 sequence: CASSATGGYGYTF. CDR3 coding DNA: TGTGCCAGCAGCGCGACAGGGGGCTATGGCTACACCTTC.

The chain joins TRBV10-3 to TRBJ2-1, with a weak D call TRBD2 (6 bases). Between the trimmed V and J ends, which lost 9 bases and 0 bases, there was a span of 9 bases. The CDR3 sequence is 13 residues long. Germline CDR1 reads ENHRY; CDR2 reads SYGVKD. The CDR3 coding sequence is TGTGCCATGGGGACTCCCTCCTACAATGAGCAGTTCTTC. Amino acids: CAMGTPSYNEQFF.

J is TRBJ1-6 and V is TRBV11-2, with D maybe TRBD1 (5 bases). This CDR3 comprises 14 residues. Germline CDR1 SGHAT, CDR2 FQNNGV. The V end was cut by 5 bases, the J end by 10 bases, with 15 bases between. CDR3 region: CASSQGHGGSPLHF. DNA of the CDR3: TGTGCCAGCAGCCAAGGACATGGCGGGTCACCCCTCCACTTT. The full variable domain, with the rest looked up from reference TRBV11-2 and TRBJ1-6, is EAGVAQSPRYKIIEKRQSVAFWCNPISGHATLYWYQQILGQGPKLLIQFQNNGVVDDSQLPKDRFSAERLKGVDSTLKIQPAKLEDSAVYLCASSQGHGGSPLHFGNGTRLTVT.